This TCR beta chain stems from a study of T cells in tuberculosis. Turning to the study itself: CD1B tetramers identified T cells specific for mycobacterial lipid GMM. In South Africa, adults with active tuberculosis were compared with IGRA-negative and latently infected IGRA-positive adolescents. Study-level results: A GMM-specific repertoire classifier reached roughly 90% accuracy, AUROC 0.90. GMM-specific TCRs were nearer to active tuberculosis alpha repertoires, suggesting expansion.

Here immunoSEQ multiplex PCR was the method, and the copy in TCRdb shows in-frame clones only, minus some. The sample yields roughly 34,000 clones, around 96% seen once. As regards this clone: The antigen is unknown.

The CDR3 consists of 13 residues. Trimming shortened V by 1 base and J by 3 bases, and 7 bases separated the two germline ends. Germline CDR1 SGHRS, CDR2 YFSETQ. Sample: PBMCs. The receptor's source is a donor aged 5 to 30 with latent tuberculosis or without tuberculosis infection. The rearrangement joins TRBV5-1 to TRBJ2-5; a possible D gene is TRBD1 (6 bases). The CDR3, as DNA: TGCGCCAGCAGCTTGCCAGGGGAAGAGACCCAGTACTTC. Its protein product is CASSLPGEETQYF.